The T cell receptor (beta chain) described here comes from a study of blood T cell repertoires in COVID-19 (dated by TCRdb to 2019 to 2021). Notes on the research overall: Samples from collaborators originated in the United States, Italy and Spain and spanned both the acute and convalescent phases of COVID-19. Where available, HLA class I and class II types were obtained from metadata supplied by the sample provider rather than from assay-based typing. A de-identified subject ID, COVID-19 status, age in years and sex were almost always included in the sample metadata. The repertoires were released in a freely available public database intended as a resource for research on the immune response to SARS-CoV-2. The material from the prospective study consisted of cDNA or gDNA derived from T cells, B-cell-depleted T cells, or PBMCs. The samples were drawn from the first 160 participants of the ongoing ImmuneRACE study and from some 1,300 subjects provided by 6 global collaborators. Subjects who had been exposed to COVID-19, were actively infected with it, or had recovered from it provided the deeply sampled blood TCRbeta repertoires that made up the dataset.

Overall study results and their limits: Clinical and demographic metadata were provided uncurated, with the amount varying by source and participant.

TCRbeta CDR3 regions were amplified from genomic DNA by means of the immunoSEQ Assay, a bias-controlled multiplex PCR. The source study handled its data this way. The number of nucleated cells in each sample was estimated from the amplification of reference gene primers within the assay. Sequence reads were collapsed and filtered to measure the absolute abundance of every unique TCRbeta CDR3 rearrangement. For each sample, productive Simpson clonality was calculated as the square root of Simpson's diversity index over productive rearrangements. TCRdb limited this immuneACCESS table to in-frame rearrangements with V and J called. A share of clones is missing; checked studies link under half to unresolved V genes, and the rest is unexplained. V and J calls and clone size are those listed in that table; D and trimming were worked out from the DNA. For this sample there are 350,000 to 400,000 clones; approximately 90% appear just once. 0.9% to 1.5% of the sample lies in the top ten.

Participants in the prospective study were enrolled through a virtual design, were aged about 18 to 89 years, and lived in roughly 24 United States geographic areas. In the prospective study, participants were assigned to cohorts based on the clinical history participants reported in a screening survey and a study questionnaire. Recovered participants in ImmuneRACE Cohort 3 were defined by two consecutive negative NP/OP PCR tests, clearance by a healthcare professional, or resolution of symptoms. Each participant in the prospective study had whole blood, serum and a nasopharyngeal or oropharyngeal swab collected by mobile phlebotomists. Participants in the prospective study had the option to provide additional blood draws and questionnaires over an approximately 2-month period. Before DNA extraction, blood samples from the prospective study were shipped at room temperature or frozen. In regard to this clone: Its antigen is still unknown. No much larger clone is present one base from it, and per-base qualities are unavailable.

The CDR3, cysteine through phenylalanine, is 16 amino acids long. Of the read, only the CDR3 DNA is kept; its 48 bases are in frame from base 1. V trim: 0 bases; J trim: 4 bases; unmatched bases: 6. The germline V gene (reference sequence) specifies SGHKS as CDR1 and YYEKEE as CDR2. Sequenced: PBMCs or T cells enriched from blood (not recorded which). The sequence joins TRBV5-5 to TRBJ1-2; TRBD1 lines up with 10 middle nucleotides. The TCR was taken from a woman aged 18-30 years who had recovered from COVID-19. The CDR3 protein is CASSLVAGTGAYGYTF. In nucleotides, the sequence is TGTGCCAGCAGCTTGGTGGCCGGGACAGGGGCCTATGGCTACACCTTC.